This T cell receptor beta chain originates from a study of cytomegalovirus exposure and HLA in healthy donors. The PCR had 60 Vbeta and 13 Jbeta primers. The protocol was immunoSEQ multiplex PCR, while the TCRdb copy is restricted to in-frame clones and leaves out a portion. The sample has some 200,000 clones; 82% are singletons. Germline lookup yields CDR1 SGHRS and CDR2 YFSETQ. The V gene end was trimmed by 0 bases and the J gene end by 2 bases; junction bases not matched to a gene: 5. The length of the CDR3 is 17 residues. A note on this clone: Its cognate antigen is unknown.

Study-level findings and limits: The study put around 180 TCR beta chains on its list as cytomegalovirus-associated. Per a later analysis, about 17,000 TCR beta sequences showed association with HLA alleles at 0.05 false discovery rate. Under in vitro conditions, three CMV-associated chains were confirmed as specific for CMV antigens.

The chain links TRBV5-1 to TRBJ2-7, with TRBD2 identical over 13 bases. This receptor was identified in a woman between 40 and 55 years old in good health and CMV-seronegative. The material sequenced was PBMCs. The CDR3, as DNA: TGCGCCAGCAGCTTGGGTGCAACTAGCGGGGGGGCCTACGAGCAGTACTTC. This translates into CASSLGATSGGAYEQYF.